Below, 15 T cell receptor beta chains from the same sample are listed, as sequenced in a study of control samples from healthy donors and cancer patients (dated by TCRdb to about 2020). Library construction relied on the immunoSEQ multiplex PCR assay. TCRdb stores this immuneACCESS table with in-frame sequences only. Part of the clones is absent; in the studies checked, under half of the shortfall reflects unresolved V genes, and no reason is known for the rest. In all, the sample holds about 120,000 clones, and approximately 92% of those were seen once. The ten most abundant clones make up 0.55% to 0.6% of the sample. Sequencing used PBMCs. The receptors were gathered from an elderly man with head and neck cancer.

The V call is TRBV5-4, the J call TRBJ1-2; no clear D. This CDR3 has 14 amino acids. The germline CDR1 and CDR2 sequences are SGHNT and YYREEE (reference sequence). V lost 2 bases and J 2 bases, leaving 10 bases between the germline ends. The CDR3 DNA reads as TGTGCCAGCAGCTTTGACACCCAAAACTATGGCTACACCTTC. Amino acids: CASSFDTQNYGYTF.

The V gene is TRBV9, the J gene TRBJ2-2, with D tentatively TRBD1 (7 bases). This CDR3 has 17 residues. Germline V gene sequence: CDR1 SGDLS, CDR2 YYNGEE. Trimming cost V 4 bases and J 7 bases, with 23 bases left between them. The CDR3 region has the DNA TGTGCCAGCAGCTCTCCATGGAGGGGGCCCCAGGGCGGGGAGCTGTTTTTT. Translation gives CASSSPWRGPQGGELFF.

This chain uses TRBV15 with TRBJ2-2; D gene ambiguous. V dropped 0 bases and J dropped 0 bases, with 5 bases sitting between them. The V gene's germline CDR1 is LNHNV and CDR2 YYDKDF (reference sequence). CDR3 length equals 15 residues. The CDR3 DNA is TGTGCCACCAGCAGAGATGCGGCGAACACCGGGGAGCTGTTTTTT. This sequence encodes CATSRDAANTGELFF. The complete variable domain, with remaining parts taken from reference TRBV15 and TRBJ2-2, reads DAMVIQNPRYQVTQFGKPVTLSCSQTLNHNVMYWYQQKSSQAPKLLFHYYDKDFNNEADTPDNFQSRRPNTSFCFLDIRSPGLGDTAMYLCATSRDAANTGELFFGEGSRLTVL.

The rearrangement uses TRBV7-6 and TRBJ1-2; D unclear. The CDR3 contains 13 residues. Germline V gene lookup returns CDR1 SGHVS and CDR2 FNYEAQ. Trimming left V 2 bases short and J 2 bases short, with 6 bases between. For the CDR3, the DNA is TGTGCCAGCAGCTTATCGTACAACTATGGCTACACCTTC. Amino acid sequence: CASSLSYNYGYTF.

In DNA, the CDR3 is TGTGCCAGCTCACCATCCGGGTGGGACACTGAAGCTTTCTTT. This codes for CASSPSGWDTEAFF. This chain links TRBV18 with TRBJ1-1, with D unresolved. This CDR3 comprises 14 residues. V was clipped by 2 bases and J by 3 bases, with 10 bases between them. CDR1 KGHSH and CDR2 LQKENI come from the germline V gene.

This rearrangement joins TRBV6-5 to TRBJ2-7; 13 bases agree with TRBD2. The length of the CDR3 is 15 residues. CDR1 and CDR2 from the germline V gene are MNHEY and SVGAGI. With 6 bases clipped from V and 1 base from J, the junction kept 3 bases outside the gene matches. The CDR3 sequence: CASRKGLAGSYEQYF. CDR3 coding DNA: TGTGCCAGCAGAAAGGGACTAGCGGGATCCTACGAGCAGTACTTC.

This clone was observed a single time. The CDR3 reads CASSQAQGPETQYF. For the CDR3, the DNA is TGTGCCAGCAGCCAAGCTCAAGGGCCAGAGACCCAGTACTTC. This rearrangement joins TRBV3-1 (or the pseudogene TRBV3-2) to TRBJ2-5; no clear D gene. The V and J ends lost 1 base and 4 bases respectively, with 10 bases between them. This CDR3 contains 14 residues. Germline V gene data show CDR1 as LGHDT and CDR2 as YNNKEL (reference sequence).

The V and J genes are TRBV5-1 and TRBJ1-4; D is unresolved. CDR1 SGHRS and CDR2 YFSETQ come from the germline V gene. V lost 1 base, J lost 5 bases, and 12 bases lay in between. The CDR3 length is 15 residues. CDR3 loop: CASSLSTSGNEKLFF. For the CDR3, the DNA is TGCGCCAGCAGCTTGAGCACTAGTGGAAATGAAAAACTGTTTTTT. The whole variable domain, remainder taken from reference TRBV5-1 and TRBJ1-4, is KAGVTQTPRYLIKTRGQQVTLSCSPISGHRSVSWYQQTPGQGLQFLFEYFSETQRNKGNFPGRFSGRQFSNSRSEMNVSTLELGDSALYLCASSLSTSGNEKLFFGSGTQLSVL.

This clone appeared a single time. The genes are TRBV6-2 or TRBV6-3 and TRBJ1-1; TRBD1 is a possible D gene (6 bases). V was trimmed by 6 bases and J by 7 bases, leaving 12 bases between them. Germline CDR1 is MNHEY and CDR2 is SVGEGT. The CDR3 is 12 amino acids. CDR3 loop: CASSRQVLEAFF. CDR3 in DNA: TGTGCCAGCAGCCGACAGGTTCTTGAAGCTTTCTTT.

The chain combines TRBV19 with TRBJ1-4; 9 nucleotides align to TRBD1. The length of the CDR3 is 16 residues. Germline V gene data show CDR1 as LNHDA and CDR2 as SQIVND (reference sequence). With V trimmed by 5 bases and J by 3 bases, 7 bases remained unmatched. As DNA, the CDR3 is TGTGCCAGTAGTGCGAAGGACAGGGGAGCTAATGAAAAACTGTTTTTT. Translation: CASSAKDRGANEKLFF.

The chain combines TRBV29-1 with TRBJ2-7; possibly TRBD2 for D (5 bases). Germline V gives CDR1 SQVTM, CDR2 ANQGSEA. V was shortened by 4 bases and J by 2 bases, with 15 bases between the two germline ends. The CDR3 loop spans 14 amino acids. CDR3 sequence: CSVGGLIPPYEQYF. The CDR3 DNA reads TGCAGCGTTGGAGGACTCATTCCACCCTACGAGCAGTACTTC.

The chain carries TRBV6-2 or TRBV6-3 and TRBJ2-7; D unclear. Germline CDR1 MNHEY, CDR2 SVGEGT. V lost 4 bases, J lost 0 bases, and 7 bases lay in between. The CDR3 is made up of 13 amino acids. CDR3 sequence: CASSFVSSYEQYF. CDR3 nucleotides: TGTGCCAGCAGTTTTGTCAGCTCCTACGAGCAGTACTTC.

The chain uses TRBV2 and TRBJ1-2; 7 bases fit TRBD1. The CDR3 is 13 residues long. Germline CDR1 is SNHLY and CDR2 is FYNNEI. V shed 6 bases and J 2 bases; nucleotides not matched to a gene: 3. CDR3 protein: CASRETGNYGYTF. CDR3 bases: TGTGCCAGCAGGGAGACAGGGAACTATGGCTACACCTTC. The complete variable domain, with remaining parts taken from reference TRBV2 and TRBJ1-2, reads EPEVTQTPSHQVTQMGQEVILRCVPISNHLYFYWYRQILGQKVEFLVSFYNNEISEKSEIFDDQFSVERPDGSNFTLKIRSTKLEDSAMYFCASRETGNYGYTFGSGTRLTVV.

The V and J genes are TRBV4-3 and TRBJ1-1; D not certain. The CDR3 length is 12 residues. The germline V and J ends were trimmed by 3 bases and 3 bases, with 5 bases remaining between them. The germline CDR1 and CDR2 sequences are LGHNA and YSLEER. In DNA form, the CDR3 reads TGCGCCAGCAGCCATCATGACACTGAAGCTTTCTTT. This gives the protein CASSHHDTEAFF.

This rearrangement joins TRBV5-1 to TRBJ2-3; 15 nucleotides align to TRBD2. CDR3 size: 18 residues. Germline V gene sequence: CDR1 SGHRS, CDR2 YFSETQ. Trimming at V came to 3 bases and at J to 4 bases, leaving 9 bases not matched to a gene. CDR3 amino acids: CASSSGTSGGLGADTQYF. The CDR3 region has the DNA TGCGCCAGCAGCTCCGGGACTAGCGGGGGGCTCGGCGCAGATACGCAGTATTTT.